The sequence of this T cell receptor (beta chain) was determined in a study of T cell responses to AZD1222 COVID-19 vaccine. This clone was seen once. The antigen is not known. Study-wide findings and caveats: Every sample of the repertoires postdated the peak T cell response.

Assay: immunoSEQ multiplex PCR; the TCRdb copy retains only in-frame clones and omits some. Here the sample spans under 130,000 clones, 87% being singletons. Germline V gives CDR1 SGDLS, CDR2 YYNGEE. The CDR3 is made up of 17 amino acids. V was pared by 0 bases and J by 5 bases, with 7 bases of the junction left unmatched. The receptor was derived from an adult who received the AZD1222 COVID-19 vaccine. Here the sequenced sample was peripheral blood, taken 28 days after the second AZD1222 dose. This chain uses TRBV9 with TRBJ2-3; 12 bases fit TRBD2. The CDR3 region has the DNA TGTGCCAGCAGCGTAGAGACTAGCGGGAGCGGGCGAGATACGCAGTATTTT. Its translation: CASSVETSGSGRDTQYF.